This TCR beta chain appears in the sequencing data of a study of CD8+CD57+ T cells in acquired aplastic anemia. Study-wide results and caveats: Common to patients and controls were roughly 30 CD8+ CDR3 sequences. A significant difference in CD8+ Simpson's diversity between patients and controls was not found.

Genomic DNA, the template, was used for profiling of the TCR beta VDJ and CDR3. One entry per CDR3 protein, called by TCRdb with MiXCR from the reads. The repertoire holds some 200,000 distinct CDR3 sequences, with more than 45% as singletons. V was pared by 1 base and J by 4 bases, with 4 bases of the junction left unmatched. This CDR3 region has 14 residues. Looked up from germline, CDR1 is SGHTA and CDR2 is FQGNSA. The sequenced patients had an expansion of CD8+CD57+ cells seen by flow cytometry. There were no patients without severe acquired aplastic anemia. Patients had not yet gotten any therapy when their blood was taken for sampling. As for this clonotype: The antigen is not known.

The V call is TRBV7-2, the J call TRBJ2-7; TRBD1 agrees at 7 bases. This TCR was recovered from a human donor with aplastic anemia. Sequenced material: sorted CD4+, CD8+, or CD8+CD57+ T cells (not recorded which) from PBMCs. For the CDR3, the DNA is TGTGCCAGCAGCTTAGGAGACAGGGTTTACGAGCAGTACTTC. This sequence encodes CASSLGDRVYEQYF.